This T cell receptor beta chain was profiled in a study of blood T cell repertoires in COVID-19. About the study: Specimens from acute and convalescent COVID-19 originated in the United States, Italy and Spain. T cells, B-cell-depleted T cells, or PBMCs supplied cDNA or gDNA.

The CDR3 contains 17 residues. CDR1 and CDR2 from the germline V gene are SEHNR and FQNEAQ (reference sequence). The junction had 16 bases not matched to a gene; V was cut back by 3 bases and J by 11 bases. A few counts support this clone. In the study's own analysis: Amplification from reference gene primers served as the basis for estimated nucleated cell counts. Data came from immunoSEQ multiplex PCR; TCRdb stores just in-frame clones and leaves some out. That table supplies the V and J calls and clone size; D and trimming were determined from the DNA. In the table there are roughly 120,000 clones, nearly 90% of which are singletons.

Sequencing was done on a sample of peripheral blood. The V call is TRBV7-9, the J call TRBJ1-2; 12 nucleotides align to TRBD1. The origin of this receptor is a human donor in a cohort sampled during active COVID-19. The CDR3 reads CASSFPVLGQGASWYTF. The CDR3 DNA follows: TGTGCCAGCAGCTTCCCTGTTTTGGGACAGGGGGCGAGTTGGTACACCTTC. Filled out from reference TRBV7-9 and TRBJ1-2, the complete variable domain reads DTGVSQNPRHKITKRGQNVTFRCDPISEHNRLYWYRQTLGQGPEFLTYFQNEAQLEKSRLLSDRFSAERPKGSFSTLEIQRTEQGDSAMYLCASSFPVLGQGASWYTFGSGTRLTVV.